This T cell receptor beta chain derives from a study of blood T cells in healthy people across ages. The authors ran a second PCR of about 7 to 11 cycles using a sample-barcoded 5' primer and a J-beta primer mix. TCRdb reanalysed the 5' RACE reads using MiXCR and keeps one entry per CDR3 protein. The table shows about a million distinct CDR3 sequences, with more than 30% occurring only once. The CDR3 has 15 amino acids. V lost 4 bases to trimming and J lost 7 bases, with 18 bases between them. Germline V CDR1 and CDR2: SGHTS, YDEGEE. This sequence was found in a man between 18 and 35 years old in good health. The chain employs TRBV5-8 and TRBJ2-1; D might be TRBD1 (6 bases). The specimen was blood. CDR3 in amino acids: CASSLDSAKTNEQFF. The DNA of the CDR3 is TGTGCCAGCAGCCTGGACAGCGCGAAGACGAATGAGCAGTTCTTC.